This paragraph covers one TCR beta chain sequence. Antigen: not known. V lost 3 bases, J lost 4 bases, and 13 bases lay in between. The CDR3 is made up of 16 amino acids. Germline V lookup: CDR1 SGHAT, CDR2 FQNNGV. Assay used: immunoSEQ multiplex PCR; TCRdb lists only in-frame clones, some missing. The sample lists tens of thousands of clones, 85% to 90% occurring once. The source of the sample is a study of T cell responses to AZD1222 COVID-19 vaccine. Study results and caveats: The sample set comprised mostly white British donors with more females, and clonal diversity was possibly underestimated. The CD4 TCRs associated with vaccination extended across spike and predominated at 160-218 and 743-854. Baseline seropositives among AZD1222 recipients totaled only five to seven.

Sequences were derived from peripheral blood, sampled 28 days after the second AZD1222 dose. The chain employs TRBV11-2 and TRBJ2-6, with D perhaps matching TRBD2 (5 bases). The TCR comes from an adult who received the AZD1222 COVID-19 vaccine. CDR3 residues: CASSLGIGVGANVLTF. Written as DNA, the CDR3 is TGTGCCAGCAGCTTGGGGATCGGGGTCGGGGCCAACGTCCTGACTTTC.